Each of the 29 T cell receptor delta chains below was sequenced from the same sample in a study of Vδ1+ human thymocytes listed by TCRdb under 2018. What the work shows at the level of the full study, not this receptor alone: Thymic TRG and TRD repertoires appeared highly polyclonal with Gaussian CDR3 length distributions, unlike oligoclonal peripheral blood repertoires.

TCRdb shows the sequencer as Illumina MiSeq. RNA was extracted with the RNeasy mini kit and reverse transcribed using Superscript III. To generate the CDR3 amplicons, a multiplex PCR was run using pooled V-gene forward primers together with a constant-region reverse primer that carried Illumina adaptor overhangs. The public reads were reprocessed by TCRdb using CATT, and rows of matching DNA were later combined. Within this sample are about 53,000 delta-chain clones, with around 15% of them counted one time only. About 0.4% of the sample belongs to the ten largest clones. No antigens are known for them. Specimen: Vdelta1+ gamma-delta thymocytes from the thymus. The sample's cell subset or site label, decoded: FACS-sorted CD3+ TCRalphabeta- TCRVdelta1+ TCRVdelta2- thymocytes. The source of these receptors is a girl younger than two who had congenital heart surgery.

A few counts support this clone. V and J are TRDV1 and TRDJ1; D is possibly TRDD2 or TRDD3 (5 bases each). The CDR3 length is 22 residues. V was trimmed by 0 bases and J by 2 bases, leaving 31 bases between them. Germline V gene sequence: CDR1 TSWWSYY, CDR2 QGS. Written as DNA, the CDR3 is TGTGCTCTTGGGGAACTAGTTTCTTCCCCAAATCACTTCCCCGGGGGTACCGATAAACTCATCTTT. The encoded protein is CALGELVSSPNHFPGGTDKLIF.

The chain couples TRDV1 to TRDJ1; D unresolved. This CDR3 is 18 amino acids long. Trimming cost V 2 bases and J 0 bases, with 19 bases left between them. Germline-derived CDR1 and CDR2 are TSWWSYY and QGS. The CDR3 coding sequence is TGTGCTCTTGGGGAAACCTCAATTTCGCCACCCTACACCGATAAACTCATCTTT. It encodes CALGETSISPPYTDKLIF.

The chain couples TRDV2 to TRDJ1, with TRDD3 matching 8 bases. Germline assignment: CDR1 GEAIGNYY and CDR2 EKD. There are 21 residues in the CDR3. The junction had 24 bases not matched to a gene; V was cut back by 1 base and J by 3 bases. DNA for the CDR3: TGTGCCTGTGACACTACAAAACTGGGGGGTGGGCAAACCCACCCCGCCGATAAACTCATCTTT. Residues: CACDTTKLGGGQTHPADKLIF.

This clone was seen a single time. The genes are TRDV1 and TRDJ1, with 9 bases aligning to TRDD3. The CDR3 covers 18 residues. The trim removed 3 bases at V and 5 bases at J, leaving 16 bases unmatched. Germline values: CDR1 TSWWSYY, CDR2 QGS. CDR3 nucleotides: TGTGCTCTTGGGGAGAACCCCCCTGCTGGGGGATTAATTGATAAACTCATCTTT. This gives the protein CALGENPPAGGLIDKLIF.

Concerning this clone: With a much larger clone just one base away, this may be a read error. This CDR3 is also generated by other DNA sequences in the sample. The V and J genes are TRDV2 and TRDJ3, with 9 bases identical to TRDD3. The germline CDR1 and CDR2 sequences are GEAIGNYY and EKD. V lost 0 bases, J lost 3 bases, and 8 bases stayed unmatched. The CDR3 runs 19 residues. CDR3 DNA sequence: TGTGCCTGTGACACCGGCACCGGGGGATACTGCTGGGACACCCGACAGATGTTTTTC. It codes for CACDTGTGGYCWDTRQMFF.

The chain links TRDV1 to TRDJ1, with 10 bases aligning to TRDD3. CDR1 is TSWWSYY and CDR2 is QGS in the germline V gene. After removal of 4 bases from V and 8 bases from J, the junction contained 28 bases not matched to a gene. The CDR3 contains 21 residues. CDR3 in DNA: TGTGCTCTTGGGGGGGCCAGTCGAGGCCCCCAAAACTGGGGGATGAGGGGGAAACTCATCTTT. The encoded protein is CALGGASRGPQNWGMRGKLIF.

This clone was found a few times. The rearrangement links TRDV1 to TRDJ1, with 9 nucleotides matching TRDD3. The J segment lost 0 bases and the V segment lost 1 base, leaving 15 bases of the junction unmatched. Germline V gene lookup returns CDR1 TSWWSYY and CDR2 QGS. The CDR3 totals 20 residues. CDR3 in DNA: TGTGCTCTTGGGGAACCGGCCTACGTGGGGGGATACCAGTACACCGATAAACTCATCTTT. This translates into CALGEPAYVGGYQYTDKLIF.

V gene TRDV1 combines with J gene TRDJ1; 9 bases are a match to TRDD3. Trimming at V came to 5 bases and at J to 0 bases, leaving 13 bases not matched to a gene. In germline, CDR1 is TSWWSYY, CDR2 QGS. The CDR3 sequence is 18 residues long. CDR3 loop: CALGTPLQGIRYTDKLIF. DNA for the CDR3: TGTGCTCTTGGGACACCTCTACAGGGGATACGGTACACCGATAAACTCATCTTT.

This clone has a handful of counts. The chain uses TRDV1 and TRDJ1; 12 bases fit TRDD3. Germline V gene sequence: CDR1 TSWWSYY, CDR2 QGS. There are 21 residues in the CDR3. V dropped 5 bases and J dropped 0; count of bases not matched to a gene: 19. CDR3 sequence: CALGPNPHIWGIRGYTDKLIF. The CDR3 bases are TGTGCTCTTGGGCCCAATCCCCACATCTGGGGGATACGGGGGTACACCGATAAACTCATCTTT.

This clone was recorded a few times. The chain employs TRDV1 and TRDJ1; 13 bases line up with TRDD3. V dropped 0 bases and J dropped 3; count of bases not matched to a gene: 16. Looked up from germline, CDR1 is TSWWSYY and CDR2 is QGS. The CDR3 contains 21 residues. CDR3 region: CALGELSQYWGIRSGADKLIF. In nucleotides, the CDR3 is TGTGCTCTTGGGGAACTATCCCAATACTGGGGGATACGCTCTGGGGCCGATAAACTCATCTTT.

This clone rates as medium-sized. The chain is built from TRDV2 and TRDJ1; D perhaps matches TRDD3 (5 bases). The CDR3 consists of 15 residues. Germline loops: CDR1 GEAIGNYY, CDR2 EKD. V gave up 3 bases and J gave up 0 bases, with 13 bases separating them. Here the CDR3 reads CACDRNGMDTDKLIF. The DNA for the CDR3 is TGTGCCTGTGACCGAAACGGGATGGACACCGATAAACTCATCTTT.

There are a few counts of this clone. The chain links TRDV1 to TRDJ1, with 7 bases that match TRDD3. The germline CDR1 and CDR2 sequences are TSWWSYY and QGS. V dropped 6 bases and J dropped 0; count of bases not matched to a gene: 16. The CDR3 length is 18 residues. The CDR3 DNA is TGTGCTCTTGGTTTCCATCCGAGGGCTGGGGGGTACACCGATAAACTCATCTTT. Its translation is CALGFHPRAGGYTDKLIF.

V is TRDV1 and J is TRDJ1; 10 bases line up with TRDD3. The CDR3 is 17 amino acids. Germline V lookup: CDR1 TSWWSYY, CDR2 QGS. Losses at the gene ends were 1 base for V and 5 bases for J; bases not matched to a gene: 10. The CDR3 DNA follows: TGTGCTCTTGGGGAACCGGACTGGGGGATTGCCAGTGATAAACTCATCTTT. Protein sequence: CALGEPDWGIASDKLIF.

This clone was seen a handful of times. V usage is TRDV1 and J usage is TRDJ1; 11 positions agree with TRDD3. Unmatched junction bases numbered 18, after V lost 2 bases and J lost 4 bases. Looked up from germline, CDR1 is TSWWSYY and CDR2 is QGS. This CDR3 is built from 20 residues. CDR3 bases: TGTGCTCTTGGGGAATTTCGGTTCCTACTGGGGGATAAGGGGCTCGATAAACTCATCTTT. It encodes CALGEFRFLLGDKGLDKLIF.

This clone was seen a few times. The V and J genes are TRDV1 and TRDJ1, with 8 bases lining up with TRDD3. The CDR3 has 20 amino acids. Germline values: CDR1 TSWWSYY, CDR2 QGS. Trimming cost V 2 bases and J 0 bases; bases outside gene matches: 17. CDR3 sequence: CALGETVFRPGGGYTDKLIF. The CDR3 DNA follows: TGTGCTCTTGGGGAAACGGTCTTCCGCCCTGGGGGAGGATACACCGATAAACTCATCTTT.

The V gene is TRDV1, the J gene TRDJ1; D remains ambiguous. V lost 0 bases and J 0 bases, leaving 20 bases between the germline ends. CDR3 length equals 19 residues. From germline, CDR1 is TSWWSYY and CDR2 QGS. The CDR3, as DNA: TGTGCTCTTGGGGAACTAACTTACGAGAGTACTGAGTACACCGATAAACTCATCTTT. This translates into CALGELTYESTEYTDKLIF.

This clone was picked up a small number of times. V is TRDV1 and J is TRDJ1, with 8 bases that match TRDD3. The V gene end was trimmed by 1 base and the J gene end by 0 bases; junction bases not matched to a gene: 16. Germline assignment: CDR1 TSWWSYY and CDR2 QGS. There are 20 residues in the CDR3. In DNA, the CDR3 is TGTGCTCTTGGGGAACGAGAACACGTACTGGGGGCCCCGTACACCGATAAACTCATCTTT. This sequence encodes CALGEREHVLGAPYTDKLIF.

This clone has only a few counts. This rearrangement joins TRDV1 to TRDJ1; TRDD3 matches at 7 bases. Germline CDR1 is TSWWSYY and CDR2 is QGS. The CDR3 extends over 23 amino acids. The CDR3 DNA reads TGTGCCACCGCGCCCCAGCTCCGCTCACTACCCAAATACTGGGGATTTGACACCGATAAACTCATCTTT. Translated: CATAPQLRSLPKYWGFDTDKLIF.

About this clone itself: The identical CDR3 is also encoded by other nucleotide sequences in the sample. The chain employs TRDV1 and TRDJ1; maybe TRDD2 (6 bases). CDR3 length: 23 residues. Germline loops: CDR1 TSWWSYY, CDR2 QGS. V was shortened by 0 bases and J by 3 bases, with 35 bases between the two germline ends. The CDR3 is CALGELARLPAPRGLPEADKLIF. The CDR3 bases are TGTGCTCTTGGGGAACTAGCGAGACTTCCTGCCCCCCGGGGGTTGCCTGAGGCCGATAAACTCATCTTT.

In its sample, this clone was seen a few times. This chain links TRDV1 with TRDJ1; 10 bases are shared with TRDD3. V lost 2 bases, J lost 2 bases, and 29 bases stayed unmatched. This CDR3 is built from 24 residues. Germline CDR1 TSWWSYY, CDR2 QGS. CDR3 residues: CALGESLPRMGDTRGLITTDKLIF. The CDR3, as DNA: TGTGCTCTTGGGGAATCCCTTCCCCGGATGGGGGATACCAGAGGCCTTATTACGACCGATAAACTCATCTTT.

This clone was found a few times. J is TRDJ1 and V is TRDV1; TRDD3 matches at 9 bases. Germline CDR1 and CDR2: TSWWSYY and QGS. Trimming at V came to 6 bases and at J to 3 bases, leaving 11 bases not matched to a gene. The CDR3 extends over 16 amino acids. The CDR3: CALGSGGFLYADKLIF. CDR3 DNA sequence: TGTGCTCTTGGTTCTGGGGGATTTTTGTACGCCGATAAACTCATCTTT.

This clone has just a few counts. J is TRDJ1 and V is TRDV1; 8 nucleotides align to TRDD3. The CDR3 is 17 amino acids. Losses at the gene ends were 2 bases for V and 9 bases for J; bases not matched to a gene: 17. The germline gives CDR1 TSWWSYY, CDR2 QGS. CDR3 residues: CALGEGRSYRGICELIF. In nucleotides, the CDR3 is TGTGCTCTTGGGGAAGGCAGGTCCTACAGGGGGATATGTGAACTCATCTTT.

This chain connects TRDV1 to TRDJ1; 9 bases agree with TRDD3. The CDR3 contains 21 residues. With 2 bases clipped from V and 0 bases from J, the junction kept 19 bases outside the gene matches. CDR1 TSWWSYY and CDR2 QGS come from the germline V gene. DNA of the CDR3: TGTGCTCTTGGGGAAAAGGCCTTCCCAGTACTGGGGGACATCCACACCGATAAACTCATCTTT. Translation: CALGEKAFPVLGDIHTDKLIF.

There are a few counts of this clone. This rearrangement joins TRDV1 to TRDJ1; 10 bases line up with TRDD3. This CDR3 is built from 22 residues. The V segment lost 5 bases and the J segment 1 base; nucleotides outside the gene matches: 25. Germline values: CDR1 TSWWSYY, CDR2 QGS. This CDR3 is CALGLQPSSILLGDYTTDKLIF. In DNA form, the CDR3 reads TGTGCTCTTGGGCTTCAACCTTCCTCCATATTACTGGGGGATTATACCACCGATAAACTCATCTTT.

The gene calls are TRDV1 and TRDJ1, with 7 bases that match TRDD3. Germline CDR1 reads TSWWSYY; CDR2 reads QGS. The CDR3 consists of 21 residues. Unmatched junction bases numbered 21, after V lost 2 bases and J lost 0 bases. Here the CDR3 reads CALGELQRDFGSGGYTDKLIF. The CDR3 region has the DNA TGTGCTCTTGGGGAATTGCAAAGGGATTTCGGCTCAGGGGGATACACCGATAAACTCATCTTT.

The rearrangement joins TRDV1 to TRDJ1; 9 nucleotides align to TRDD3. V shed 6 bases, J shed 9 bases, and the junction held 14 bases outside the gene matches. Per germline, CDR1 TSWWSYY and CDR2 QGS. CDR3 size: 15 residues. CDR3 sequence (DNA): TGTGCTCTTGGCGGGGAGAGGGGATACGCCGGGGAACTCATCTTT. As protein: CALGGERGYAGELIF.

Worth noting for this clone: Other nucleotide sequences from this sample produce the same CDR3. The rearrangement links TRDV2 to TRDJ1, with 7 bases fitting TRDD3. Losses at the gene ends were 3 bases for V and 0 bases for J; bases not matched to a gene: 9. This CDR3 comprises 16 residues. Germline lookup yields CDR1 GEAIGNYY and CDR2 EKD. The CDR3 nucleotides read TGTGCCTGTGACTCCCCTGGGGGCCAGTACACCGATAAACTCATCTTT. Protein: CACDSPGGQYTDKLIF.

This clone was picked up a small number of times. A much more abundant neighbour one base away suggests this may be a read error. This sample also contains other DNA sequences that code for the same CDR3. This chain joins TRAV29/DV5 and TRDJ2; D is unclear. CDR1 is NSMFDY and CDR2 is ISSIKDK in the germline V gene. The length of the CDR3 is 14 residues. The CDR3 loop reads CAVTTEALTAQLFF. CDR3 sequence (DNA): TGTGCAGTTACTACCGAAGCTTTGACGGCACAACTCTTCTTT.

This chain connects TRDV1 to TRDJ2; D perhaps matches TRDD2 (6 bases). The length of the CDR3 is 20 residues. CDR1 and CDR2 (germline): TSWWSYY, QGS. V lost 4 bases to trimming and J lost 0 bases, with 24 bases between them. CDR3 bases: TGTGCTCTTGGGGCCCCCCTCTTCCTCTCGGGCCGCACTTTGACAGCACAACTCTTCTTT. It codes for CALGAPLFLSGRTLTAQLFF.